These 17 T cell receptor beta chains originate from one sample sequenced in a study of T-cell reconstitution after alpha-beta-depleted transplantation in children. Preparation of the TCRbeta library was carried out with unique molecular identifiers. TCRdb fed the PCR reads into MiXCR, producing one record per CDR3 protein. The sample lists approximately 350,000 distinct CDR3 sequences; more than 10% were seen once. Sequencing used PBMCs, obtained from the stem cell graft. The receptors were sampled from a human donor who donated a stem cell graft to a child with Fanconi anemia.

The CDR3 reads CASSQGQGAQETQYF. The CDR3 DNA reads as TGTGCCAGCAGCCAAGGACAGGGGGCCCAAGAGACCCAGTACTTC. J is TRBJ2-5 and V is TRBV7-2; 11 nucleotides line up with TRBD1. The germline V gene encodes CDR1 SGHTA and CDR2 FQGNSA. This CDR3 spans 15 amino acids. The V segment lost 5 bases and the J segment 1 base; nucleotides outside the gene matches: 3.

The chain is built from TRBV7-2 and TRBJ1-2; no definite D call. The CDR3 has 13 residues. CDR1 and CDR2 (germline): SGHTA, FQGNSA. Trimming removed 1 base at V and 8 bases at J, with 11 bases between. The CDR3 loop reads CASSLGTLGGYTF. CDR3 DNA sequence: TGTGCCAGCAGCTTAGGGACTTTGGGGGGCTACACCTTC.

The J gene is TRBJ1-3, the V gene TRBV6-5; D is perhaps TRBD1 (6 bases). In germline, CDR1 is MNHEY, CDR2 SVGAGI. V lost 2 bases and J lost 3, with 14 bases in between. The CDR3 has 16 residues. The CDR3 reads CASSYGGGGGGNTIYF. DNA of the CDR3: TGTGCCAGCAGTTACGGGGGCGGTGGAGGTGGAAACACCATATATTTT.

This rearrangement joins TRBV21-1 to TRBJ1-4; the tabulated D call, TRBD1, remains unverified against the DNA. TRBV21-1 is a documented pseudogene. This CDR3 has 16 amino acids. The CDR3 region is CASSKDRESNNEKLFF. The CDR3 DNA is TGTGCCAGCAGCAAAGACAGGGAAAGTAATAATGAAAAACTGTTTTTT.

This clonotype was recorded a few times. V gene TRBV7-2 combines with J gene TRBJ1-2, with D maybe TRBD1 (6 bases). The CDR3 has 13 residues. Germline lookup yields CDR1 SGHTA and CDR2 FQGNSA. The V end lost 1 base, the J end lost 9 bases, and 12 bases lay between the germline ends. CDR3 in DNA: TGTGCCAGCAGCTTAGTAGCGGGGGACAGCTACACCTTC. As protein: CASSLVAGDSYTF.

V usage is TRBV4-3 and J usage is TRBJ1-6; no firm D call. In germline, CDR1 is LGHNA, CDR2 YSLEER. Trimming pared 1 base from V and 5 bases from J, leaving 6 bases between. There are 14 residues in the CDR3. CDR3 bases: TGCGCCAGCAGCCAAGGGGTCAATAATTCACCCCTCCACTTT. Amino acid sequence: CASSQGVNNSPLHF.

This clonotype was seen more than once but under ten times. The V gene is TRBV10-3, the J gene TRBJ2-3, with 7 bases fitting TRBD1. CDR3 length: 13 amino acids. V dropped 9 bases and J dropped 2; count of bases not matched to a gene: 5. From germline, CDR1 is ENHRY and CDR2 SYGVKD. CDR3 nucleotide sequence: TGTGCCATTTCGACAGGGACCACAGATACGCAGTATTTT. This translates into CAISTGTTDTQYF.

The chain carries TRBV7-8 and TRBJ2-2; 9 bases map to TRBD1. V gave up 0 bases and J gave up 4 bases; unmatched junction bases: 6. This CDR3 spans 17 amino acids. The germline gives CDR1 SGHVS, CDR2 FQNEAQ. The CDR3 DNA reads TGTGCCAGCAGCTTAGCACGCGGGACAGGGACCACCGGGGAGCTGTTTTTT. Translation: CASSLARGTGTTGELFF.

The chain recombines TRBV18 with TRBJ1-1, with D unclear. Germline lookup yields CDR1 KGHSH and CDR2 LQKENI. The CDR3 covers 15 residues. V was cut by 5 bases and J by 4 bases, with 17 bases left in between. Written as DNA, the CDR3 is TGTGCCAGCTCATCGACAACGGTACCGGTCACTGAAGCTTTCTTT. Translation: CASSSTTVPVTEAFF. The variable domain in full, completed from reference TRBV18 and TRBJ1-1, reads NAGVMQNPRHLVRRRGQEARLRCSPMKGHSHVYWYRQLPEEGLKFMVYLQKENIIDESGMPKERFSAEFPKEGPSILRIQQVVRGDSAAYFCASSSTTVPVTEAFFGQGTRLTVV.

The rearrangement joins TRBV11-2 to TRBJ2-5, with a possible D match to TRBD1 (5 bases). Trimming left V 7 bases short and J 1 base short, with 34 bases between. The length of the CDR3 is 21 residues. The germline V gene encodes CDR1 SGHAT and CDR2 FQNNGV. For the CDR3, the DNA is TGTGCCAGCACCCGATCTACTATCTCGACAGCAGCGAACCCATTCCAAGAGACCCAGTACTTC. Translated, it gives CASTRSTISTAANPFQETQYF.

CDR3 sequence: CASSPTETGQETQYF. CDR3 sequence (DNA): TGCGCCAGCAGCCCGACAGAGACAGGACAAGAGACCCAGTACTTC. The rearrangement joins TRBV5-1 to TRBJ2-5; tentative D call: TRBD1 (6 bases). CDR3 length: 15 amino acids. V gave up 4 bases and J gave up 2 bases, with 15 bases separating them. The germline V gene encodes CDR1 SGHRS and CDR2 YFSETQ.

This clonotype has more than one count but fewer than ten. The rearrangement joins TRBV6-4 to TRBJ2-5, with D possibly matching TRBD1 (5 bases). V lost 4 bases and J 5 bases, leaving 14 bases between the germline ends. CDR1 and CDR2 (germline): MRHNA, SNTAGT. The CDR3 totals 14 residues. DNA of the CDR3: TGTGCCAGCAGTGGCTTAAGGGGTATGGAGACCCAGTACTTC. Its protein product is CASSGLRGMETQYF.

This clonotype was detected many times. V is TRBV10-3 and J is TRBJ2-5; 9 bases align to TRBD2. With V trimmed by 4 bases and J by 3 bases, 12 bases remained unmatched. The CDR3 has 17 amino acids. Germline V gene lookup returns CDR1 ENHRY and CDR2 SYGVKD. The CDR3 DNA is TGTGCCATCAGTGCGCCTAGCGGGGTGGTGAATAAAGAGACCCAGTACTTC. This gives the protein CAISAPSGVVNKETQYF.

The CDR3 sequence is CASSDYPNTGELFF. The CDR3 coding sequence is TGCGCCAGCAGCGACTACCCGAACACCGGGGAGCTGTTTTTT. This chain links TRBV5-1 with TRBJ2-2; perhaps TRBD2 as D (5 bases). The CDR3 spans 14 residues. Trimming took off 4 bases at V and 0 bases at J, with 7 bases between the two ends. Germline CDR1 reads SGHRS; CDR2 reads YFSETQ.

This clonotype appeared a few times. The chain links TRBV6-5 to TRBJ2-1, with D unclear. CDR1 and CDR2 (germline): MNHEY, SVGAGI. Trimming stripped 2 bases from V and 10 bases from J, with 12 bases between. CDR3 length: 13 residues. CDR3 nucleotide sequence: TGTGCCAGCAGTTACGTCCCCCTCGGGGAGCAGTTCTTC. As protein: CASSYVPLGEQFF.

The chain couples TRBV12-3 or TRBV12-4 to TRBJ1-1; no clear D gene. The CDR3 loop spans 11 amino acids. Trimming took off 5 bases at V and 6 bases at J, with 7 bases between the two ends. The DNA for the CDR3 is TGTGCCAGCAGTCTACAAGCTGAAGCTTTCTTT. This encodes CASSLQAEAFF.

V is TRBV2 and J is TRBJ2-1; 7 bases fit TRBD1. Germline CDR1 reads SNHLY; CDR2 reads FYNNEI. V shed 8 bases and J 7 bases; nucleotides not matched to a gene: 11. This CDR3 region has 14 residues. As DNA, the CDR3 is TGTGCCAGCGGGAAGACAGGGAGCTCTAATGAGCAGTTCTTC. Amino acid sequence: CASGKTGSSNEQFF.